Included here is one TCR beta chain sequence, with context. Its antigen is still unknown. These data are taken from a study of cytomegalovirus exposure and HLA in healthy donors. Study-wide points: The authors enumerated 150 to 200 TCR beta chains as linked to cytomegalovirus.

The PCR had 60 Vbeta and 13 Jbeta primers. Using immunoSEQ multiplex PCR, the repertoire was profiled, and TCRdb retains in-frame clones only, with some absent. This sample has some 170,000 clones, with 70% to 90% found just once. Germline V gene sequence: CDR1 SNHLY, CDR2 FYNNEI. Trimming took off 6 bases at V and 0 bases at J, with 12 bases between the two ends. The CDR3 consists of 15 residues. Sequencing was performed on PBMCs. The chain uses TRBV2 and TRBJ1-3; D gene unclear. The source of this sequence is a woman in her thirties in good health and CMV-seropositive. The CDR3 region has the DNA TGTGCCAGCAGCGTCACGCGGTACTCTGGAAACACCATATATTTT. Translating it yields CASSVTRYSGNTIYF.